This T cell receptor beta chain was captured in a study of blood T cell repertoires in COVID-19. Across the study: There were acute and convalescent COVID-19 samples, and they came from the United States, Italy and Spain. T cells, B-cell-depleted T cells, or PBMCs provided the cDNA or gDNA that served as material.

Some clones are missing from TCRdb's copy, which holds only in-frame ones; the method was immunoSEQ multiplex PCR. This table has 110,000 to 150,000 clones, around 81% appearing once. The CDR3 spans 13 residues. Trimming removed 11 bases at V and 3 bases at J, with 17 bases between. The clonotype comes from a woman between 45 and 60 years old with acute or convalescent COVID-19. The sequenced sample was peripheral blood. The V call is TRBV23-1, the J call TRBJ2-7, with D tentatively TRBD1 (5 bases). TRBV23-1 has ORF status, its function being uncertain. CDR3 protein: CAAAVQGSYEQYF. Here the CDR3 DNA reads TGCGCCGCAGCAGTTCAGGGAAGCTACGAGCAGTACTTC.